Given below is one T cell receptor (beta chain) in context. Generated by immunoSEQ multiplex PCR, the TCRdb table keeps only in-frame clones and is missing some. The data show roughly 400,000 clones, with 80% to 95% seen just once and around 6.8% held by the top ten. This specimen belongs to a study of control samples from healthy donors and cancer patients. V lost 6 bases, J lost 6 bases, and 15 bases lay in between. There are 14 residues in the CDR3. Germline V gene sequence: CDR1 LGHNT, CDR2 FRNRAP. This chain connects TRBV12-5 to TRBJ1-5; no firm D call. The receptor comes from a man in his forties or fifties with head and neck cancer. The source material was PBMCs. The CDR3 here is CASGPSSLGQPQHF. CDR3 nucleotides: TGTGCTAGTGGCCCCTCCAGCTTGGGTCAGCCCCAGCATTTT.